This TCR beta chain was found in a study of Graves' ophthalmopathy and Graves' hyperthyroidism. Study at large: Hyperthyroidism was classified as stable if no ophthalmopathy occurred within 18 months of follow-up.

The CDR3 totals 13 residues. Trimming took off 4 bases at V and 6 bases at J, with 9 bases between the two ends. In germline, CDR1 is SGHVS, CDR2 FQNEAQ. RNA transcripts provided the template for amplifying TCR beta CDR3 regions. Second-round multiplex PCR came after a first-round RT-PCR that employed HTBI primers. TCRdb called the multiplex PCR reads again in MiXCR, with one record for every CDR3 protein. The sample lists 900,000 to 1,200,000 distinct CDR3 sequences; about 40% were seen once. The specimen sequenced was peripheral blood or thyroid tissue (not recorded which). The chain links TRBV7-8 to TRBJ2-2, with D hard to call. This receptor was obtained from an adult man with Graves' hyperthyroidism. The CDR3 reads CASSSVGPGELFF. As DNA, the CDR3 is TGTGCCAGCAGCTCTGTAGGGCCCGGGGAGCTGTTTTTT.